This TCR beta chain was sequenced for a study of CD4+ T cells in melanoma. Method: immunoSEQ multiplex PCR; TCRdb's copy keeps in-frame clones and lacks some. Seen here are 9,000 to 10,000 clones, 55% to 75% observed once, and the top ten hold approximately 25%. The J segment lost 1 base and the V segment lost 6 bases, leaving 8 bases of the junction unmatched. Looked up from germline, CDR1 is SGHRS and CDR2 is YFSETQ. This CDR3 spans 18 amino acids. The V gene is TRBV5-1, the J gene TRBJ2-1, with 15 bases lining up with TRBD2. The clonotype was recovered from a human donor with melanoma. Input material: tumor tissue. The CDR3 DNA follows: TGCGCCAGCACCGGACTAGCGGGGGGGCAGTTTTCCTACAATGAGCAGTTCTTC. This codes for CASTGLAGGQFSYNEQFF.